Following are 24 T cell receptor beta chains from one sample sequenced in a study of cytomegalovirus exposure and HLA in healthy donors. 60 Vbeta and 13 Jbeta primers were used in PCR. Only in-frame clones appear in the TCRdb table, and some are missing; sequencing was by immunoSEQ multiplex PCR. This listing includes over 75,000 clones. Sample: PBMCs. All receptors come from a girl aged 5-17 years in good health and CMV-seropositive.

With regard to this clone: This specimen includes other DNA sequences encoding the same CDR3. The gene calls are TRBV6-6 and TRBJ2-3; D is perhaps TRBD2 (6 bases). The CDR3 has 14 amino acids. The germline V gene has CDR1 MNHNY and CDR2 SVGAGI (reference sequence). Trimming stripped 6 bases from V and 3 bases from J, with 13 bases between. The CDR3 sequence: CASSEGGWTDTQYF. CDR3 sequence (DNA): TGTGCCAGCAGCGAGGGAGGTTGGACAGATACGCAGTATTTT.

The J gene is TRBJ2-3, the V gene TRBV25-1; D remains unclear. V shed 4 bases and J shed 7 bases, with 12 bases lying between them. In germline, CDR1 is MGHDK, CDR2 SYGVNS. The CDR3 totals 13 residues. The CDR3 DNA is TGTGCCAGCAGTGTGAAGGCGGCCTATACGCAGTATTTT. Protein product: CASSVKAAYTQYF.

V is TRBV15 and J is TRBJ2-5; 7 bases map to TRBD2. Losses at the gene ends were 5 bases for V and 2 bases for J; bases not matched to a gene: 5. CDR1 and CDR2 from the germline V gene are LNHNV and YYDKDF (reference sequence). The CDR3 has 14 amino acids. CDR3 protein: CATSPGTTQETQYF. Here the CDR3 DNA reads TGTGCCACCAGCCCCGGGACTACTCAAGAGACCCAGTACTTC.

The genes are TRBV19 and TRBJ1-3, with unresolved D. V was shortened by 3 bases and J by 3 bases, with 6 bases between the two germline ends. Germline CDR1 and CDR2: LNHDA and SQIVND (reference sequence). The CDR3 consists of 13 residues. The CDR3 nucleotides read TGTGCCAGTAGTATCTCGGTTGGAAACACCATATATTTT. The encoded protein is CASSISVGNTIYF.

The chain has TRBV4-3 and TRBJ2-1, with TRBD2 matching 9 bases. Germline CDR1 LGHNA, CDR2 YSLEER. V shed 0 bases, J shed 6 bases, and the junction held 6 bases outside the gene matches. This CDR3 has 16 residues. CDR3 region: CASSQDLGRGGNEQFF. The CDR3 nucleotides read TGCGCCAGCAGCCAAGATCTCGGGCGGGGGGGCAATGAGCAGTTCTTC.

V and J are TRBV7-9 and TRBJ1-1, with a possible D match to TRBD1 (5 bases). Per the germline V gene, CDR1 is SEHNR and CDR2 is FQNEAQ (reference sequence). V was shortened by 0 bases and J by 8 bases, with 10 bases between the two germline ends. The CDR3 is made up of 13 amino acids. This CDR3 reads CASSLATGEEAFF. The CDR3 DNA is TGTGCCAGCAGCTTAGCCACGGGGGAGGAAGCTTTCTTT.

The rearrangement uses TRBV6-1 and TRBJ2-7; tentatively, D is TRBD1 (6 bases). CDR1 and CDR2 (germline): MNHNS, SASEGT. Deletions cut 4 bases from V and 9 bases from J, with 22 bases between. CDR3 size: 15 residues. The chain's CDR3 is CASSGPGQLLRWQYF. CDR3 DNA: TGTGCCAGCAGTGGCCCGGGACAACTCCTACGATGGCAGTACTTC.

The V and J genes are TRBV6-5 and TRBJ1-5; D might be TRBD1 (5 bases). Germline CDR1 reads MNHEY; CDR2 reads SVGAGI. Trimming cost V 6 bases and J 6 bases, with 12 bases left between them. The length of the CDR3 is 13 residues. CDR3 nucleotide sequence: TGTGCCAGCAGGGGCCAGGGAGGTCAGCCCCAGCATTTT. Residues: CASRGQGGQPQHF.

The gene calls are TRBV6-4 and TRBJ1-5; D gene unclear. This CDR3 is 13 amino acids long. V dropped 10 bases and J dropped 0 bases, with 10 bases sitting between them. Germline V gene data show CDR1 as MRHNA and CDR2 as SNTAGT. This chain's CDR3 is CAIAGLSNQPQHF. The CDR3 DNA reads TGTGCCATCGCAGGTCTTAGCAATCAGCCCCAGCATTTT.

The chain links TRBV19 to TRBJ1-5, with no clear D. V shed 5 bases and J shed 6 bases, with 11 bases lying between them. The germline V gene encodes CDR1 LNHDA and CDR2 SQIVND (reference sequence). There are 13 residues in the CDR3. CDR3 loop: CASSLGKGQPQHF. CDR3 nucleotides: TGTGCCAGTAGTCTCGGGAAGGGTCAGCCCCAGCATTTT. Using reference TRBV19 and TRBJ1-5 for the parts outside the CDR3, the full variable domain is DGGITQSPKYLFRKEGQNVTLSCEQNLNHDAMYWYRQDPGQGLRLIYYSQIVNDFQKGDIAEGYSVSREKKESFPLTVTSAQKNPTAFYLCASSLGKGQPQHFGDGTRLSIL.

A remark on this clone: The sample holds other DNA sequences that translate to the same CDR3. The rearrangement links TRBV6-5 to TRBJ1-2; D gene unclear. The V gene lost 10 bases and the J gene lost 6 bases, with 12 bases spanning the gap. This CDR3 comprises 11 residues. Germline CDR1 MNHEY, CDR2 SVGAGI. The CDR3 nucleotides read TGTGCCACAAGGGTGGGAGATGGCTACACCTTC. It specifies CATRVGDGYTF.

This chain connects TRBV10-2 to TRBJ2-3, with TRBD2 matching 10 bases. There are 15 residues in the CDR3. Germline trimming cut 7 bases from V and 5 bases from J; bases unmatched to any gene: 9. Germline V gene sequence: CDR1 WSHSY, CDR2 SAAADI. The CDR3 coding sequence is TGCGCCAGCACTGATAAGCGGGGGGGCCAAGATACGCAGTATTTT. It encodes CASTDKRGGQDTQYF.

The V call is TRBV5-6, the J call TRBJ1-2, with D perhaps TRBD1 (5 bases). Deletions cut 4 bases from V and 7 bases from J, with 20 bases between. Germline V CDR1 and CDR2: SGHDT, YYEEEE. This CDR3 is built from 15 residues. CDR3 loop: CASSPEQGLVFGYTF. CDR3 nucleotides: TGTGCCAGCAGCCCCGAGCAGGGTTTGGTCTTTGGCTACACCTTC.

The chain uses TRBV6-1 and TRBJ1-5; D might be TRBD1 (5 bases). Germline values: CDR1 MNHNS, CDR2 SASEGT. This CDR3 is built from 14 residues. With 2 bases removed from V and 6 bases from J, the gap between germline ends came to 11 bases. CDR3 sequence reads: CASSERRGGQPQHF. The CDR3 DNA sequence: TGTGCCAGCAGTGAAAGAAGGGGAGGTCAGCCCCAGCATTTT.

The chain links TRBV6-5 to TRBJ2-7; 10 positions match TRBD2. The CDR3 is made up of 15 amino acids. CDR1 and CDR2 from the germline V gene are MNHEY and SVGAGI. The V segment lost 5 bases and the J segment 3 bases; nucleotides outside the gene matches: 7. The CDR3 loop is CASSPQGTSDYEQYF. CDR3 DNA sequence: TGTGCCAGCAGTCCCCAAGGGACTAGCGACTACGAGCAGTACTTC.

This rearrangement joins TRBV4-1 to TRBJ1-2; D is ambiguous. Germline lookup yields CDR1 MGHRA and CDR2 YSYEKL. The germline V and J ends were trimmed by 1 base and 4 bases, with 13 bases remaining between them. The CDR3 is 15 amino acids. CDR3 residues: CASSQVMRESYGYTF. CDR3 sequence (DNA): TGCGCCAGCAGCCAAGTTATGAGGGAAAGCTATGGCTACACCTTC.

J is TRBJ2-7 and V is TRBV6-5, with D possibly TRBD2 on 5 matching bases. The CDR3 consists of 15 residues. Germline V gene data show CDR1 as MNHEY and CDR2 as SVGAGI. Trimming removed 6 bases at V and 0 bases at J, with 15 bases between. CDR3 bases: TGTGCCAGCAGCCGGTCGGAGGACCTCTCCTACGAGCAGTACGTC. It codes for CASSRSEDLSYEQYV.

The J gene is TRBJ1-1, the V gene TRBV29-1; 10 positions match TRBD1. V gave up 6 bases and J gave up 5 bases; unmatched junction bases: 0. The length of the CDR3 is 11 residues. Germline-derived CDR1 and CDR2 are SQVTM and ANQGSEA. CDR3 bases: TGCAGCGTGGGACAGGGGACTGAAGCTTTCTTT. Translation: CSVGQGTEAFF.

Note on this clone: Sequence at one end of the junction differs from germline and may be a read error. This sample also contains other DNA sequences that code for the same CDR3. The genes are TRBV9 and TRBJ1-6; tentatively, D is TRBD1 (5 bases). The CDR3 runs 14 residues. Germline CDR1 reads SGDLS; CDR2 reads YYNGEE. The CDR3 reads CASSPGDGNSPLHF. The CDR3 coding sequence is TGTGCCAGCAGCCCGGGGGACGGGAATTCACCCCTACACTTT.

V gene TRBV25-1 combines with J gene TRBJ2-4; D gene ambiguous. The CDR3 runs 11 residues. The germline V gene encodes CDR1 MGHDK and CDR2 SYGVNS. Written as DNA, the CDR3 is TGTGCAGCCGAAGCCAAAAACATTCAGTACTTC. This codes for CAAEAKNIQYF.

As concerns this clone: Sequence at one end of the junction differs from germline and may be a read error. The CDR3 DNA is TGTGCCAGCACTATAAACCGGGACTCGGGAAACAACATATATTTT. Translating it yields CASTINRDSGNNIYF. This chain joins TRBV2 and TRBJ1-3; possible D gene TRBD1, 5 bases. The CDR3 contains 15 residues. CDR1 is SNHLY and CDR2 is FYNNEI in the germline V gene.

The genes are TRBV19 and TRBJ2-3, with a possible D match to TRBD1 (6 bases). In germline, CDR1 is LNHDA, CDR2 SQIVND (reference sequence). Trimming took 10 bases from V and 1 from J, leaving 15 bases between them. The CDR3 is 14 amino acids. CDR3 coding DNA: TGTGCCACCTCCGTGGGGGCTGGCACAGATACGCAGTATTTT. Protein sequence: CATSVGAGTDTQYF.

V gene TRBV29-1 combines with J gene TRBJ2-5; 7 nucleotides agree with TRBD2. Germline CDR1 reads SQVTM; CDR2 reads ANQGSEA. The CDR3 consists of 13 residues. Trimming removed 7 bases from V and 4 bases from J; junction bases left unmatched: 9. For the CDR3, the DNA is TGCAGCGCAGATGCGGGGGAAGGAGAGACCCAGTACTTC. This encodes CSADAGEGETQYF.

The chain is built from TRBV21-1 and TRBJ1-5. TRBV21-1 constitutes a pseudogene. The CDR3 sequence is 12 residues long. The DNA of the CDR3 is TGTGCCAGCAACATGAGGGCTCAGCCCCAGCATTTT. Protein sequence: CASNMRAQPQHF.